A single sample gave rise to the 29 T cell receptor beta chains below, sequenced in a study of CD8+CD57+ T cells in acquired aplastic anemia (dated by TCRdb to about 2018). Sequenced using an Illumina HiSeq 2000. Genomic DNA served as template for TCR beta VDJ combination and CDR3 sequence profiling. TCRdb reanalyzed the raw reads on its own, using fastp at Q25 for trimming and MiXCR for clone calling, and kept in-frame beta chains. All rows with the same CDR3 protein become a single entry with the most common DNA and genes. The sample includes 200,000 to 250,000 distinct CDR3 sequences, with 60% to 80% observed a single time. The top ten hold roughly 50% of the sample. The patients picked for sequencing were ones in whom flow cytometry had shown an expansion of CD8+CD57+ cells. Sequenced: sorted CD4+, CD8+, or CD8+CD57+ T cells (not recorded which) from PBMCs. These receptors originate from a human donor with aplastic anemia.

As to this clonotype: Since no conserved phenylalanine or tryptophan closes the CDR3, a read error is the likely cause. It is unclear where the CDR3 begins or ends on the DNA, so no DNA is shown, and the CDR3 is as TCRdb lists it. This chain joins TRBV6-6 and TRBJ2-7. Germline CDR1 is MNHNY and CDR2 is SVGAGI (reference sequence). From its first to its last residue, the CDR3 has 8 amino acids. CDR3 amino acids: CASNDPRH.

The V gene is TRBV7-2, the J gene TRBJ2-5; the D is unclear. The CDR3 sequence is 14 residues long. Germline V lookup: CDR1 SGHTA, CDR2 FQGNSA. Trimming left V 1 base short and J 1 base short, with 7 bases between. The CDR3 reads CASSLGPLQETQYF. CDR3 coding DNA: TGTGCCAGCAGCTTAGGCCCTCTCCAAGAGACCCAGTACTTC.

This clonotype has only a few counts. The chain is built from TRBV15 and TRBJ2-1; TRBD1 agrees at 12 bases. The trim removed 2 bases at V and 5 bases at J, leaving 10 bases unmatched. Germline V lookup: CDR1 LNHNV, CDR2 YYDKDF (reference sequence). This CDR3 contains 18 residues. This CDR3 is CATSRPFPGQGANNEQFF. DNA for the CDR3: TGTGCCACCAGCAGACCATTTCCGGGACAGGGGGCGAACAATGAGCAGTTCTTC. Using reference TRBV15 and TRBJ2-1 for the parts outside the CDR3, the full variable domain is DAMVIQNPRYQVTQFGKPVTLSCSQTLNHNVMYWYQQKSSQAPKLLFHYYDKDFNNEADTPDNFQSRRPNTSFCFLDIRSPGLGDTAMYLCATSRPFPGQGANNEQFFGPGTRLTVL.

This clonotype has a handful of counts. J is TRBJ2-5 and V is TRBV20-1, with a possible D match to TRBD1 (5 bases). The V gene's germline CDR1 is DFQATT and CDR2 SNEGSKA (reference sequence). V was pared by 0 bases and J by 5 bases, with 10 bases between. The CDR3 spans 13 residues. The CDR3 DNA is TGCAGTGCTAGAGATCAGGGTGGGGAGACCCAGTACTTC. Translated, it gives CSARDQGGETQYF.

This chain uses TRBV5-1 with TRBJ2-6; D call uncertain. CDR1 is SGHRS and CDR2 is YFSETQ in the germline V gene. CDR3 length: 15 residues. V lost 3 bases, J lost 4 bases, and 11 bases lay in between. The CDR3 loop is CASSSLKAGANVLTF. CDR3 DNA sequence: TGCGCCAGCAGCTCACTGAAAGCCGGGGCCAACGTCCTGACTTTC.

Concerning this clonotype itself: A read error may produce the germline difference seen at one junction end. The gene calls are TRBV29-1 and TRBJ2-2, with 16 bases that match TRBD2. CDR3 size: 18 residues. Germline-derived CDR1 and CDR2 are SQVTM and ANQGSEA. The CDR3 is CSVEVGTSGREHTGELFF. The CDR3 DNA follows: TGCAGCGTCGAAGTTGGGACTAGCGGGAGGGAGCACACCGGGGAGCTGTTTTTT.

DNA for the CDR3: TGTGCCATCAGTGCGGGACTAGCGGGAGATACGCAGTATTTT. This sequence encodes CAISAGLAGDTQYF. This sequence joins TRBV10-3 and TRBJ2-3; 12 bases fit TRBD2. Losses at the gene ends were 4 bases for V and 5 bases for J; bases not matched to a gene: 1. Germline V gives CDR1 ENHRY, CDR2 SYGVKD. This CDR3 region has 14 residues.

J is TRBJ1-3 and V is TRBV7-8; a possible D gene is TRBD1 (5 bases). Trimming removed 4 bases from V and 4 bases from J, with 20 bases in between. CDR3 size: 17 residues. Germline V gene data show CDR1 as SGHVS and CDR2 as FQNEAQ. The CDR3 loop reads CASSSQLSGTDGNTIYF. The CDR3 nucleotides are TGTGCCAGCAGCTCACAGCTCTCCGGGACGGACGGAAACACCATATATTTT.

V is TRBV19 and J is TRBJ1-1; D call uncertain. Germline CDR1 and CDR2: LNHDA and SQIVND (reference sequence). The CDR3 spans 14 residues. The germline V and J ends were trimmed by 6 bases and 4 bases, with 15 bases remaining between them. For the CDR3, the DNA is TGTGCCAGTAGACCCGGAGGAACTTCCACTGAAGCTTTCTTT. This translates into CASRPGGTSTEAFF.

The chain combines TRBV15 with TRBJ1-2; possibly TRBD1 for D (5 bases). The CDR3 has 15 amino acids. CDR1 and CDR2 from the germline V gene are LNHNV and YYDKDF (reference sequence). V was clipped by 3 bases and J by 0 bases, with 11 bases between them. Here the CDR3 reads CATSSRDSANYGYTF. The CDR3 DNA reads as TGTGCCACCAGCAGCCGGGACTCCGCTAACTATGGCTACACCTTC.

In this sample, this clonotype turned up once. This chain uses TRBV29-1 with TRBJ1-3; D unresolved. The germline CDR1 and CDR2 sequences are SQVTM and ANQGSEA. CDR3 length: 13 amino acids. Trimming stripped 3 bases from V and 2 bases from J, with 8 bases between. DNA of the CDR3: TGCAGCGTTGAGAAGGGTACTGGAAACACCATATATTTT. It codes for CSVEKGTGNTIYF. The whole variable domain, remainder taken from reference TRBV29-1 and TRBJ1-3, is SAVISQKPSRDICQRGTSLTIQCQVDSQVTMMFWYRQQPGQSLTLIATANQGSEATYESGFVIDKFPISRPNLTFSTLTVSNMSPEDSSIYLCSVEKGTGNTIYFGEGSWLTVV.

This clonotype showed up just a few times. The rearrangement uses TRBV20-1 and TRBJ2-5; D not resolved. The CDR3 runs to 12 residues. The V gene lost 3 bases and the J gene lost 3 bases, with 8 bases spanning the gap. Germline V gene data show CDR1 as DFQATT and CDR2 as SNEGSKA (reference sequence). CDR3: CSARLSKETQYF. The DNA for the CDR3 is TGCAGTGCTAGGTTGTCCAAAGAGACCCAGTACTTC.

The rearrangement uses TRBV5-1 and TRBJ1-3, with D uncertain. The germline V gene encodes CDR1 SGHRS and CDR2 YFSETQ. There are 14 residues in the CDR3. Deletions cut 1 base from V and 2 bases from J, with 7 bases between. This chain's CDR3 is CASSLQSPGNTIYF. The CDR3 DNA follows: TGCGCCAGCAGCTTGCAATCCCCTGGAAACACCATATATTTT.

For this clonotype: An end of the junction differs from the germline gene, which may be a read error. This chain uses TRBV7-2 with TRBJ2-2, with D possibly TRBD2 on 5 matching bases. Germline V gene lookup returns CDR1 SGHTA and CDR2 FQGNSA. This CDR3 has 16 residues. The chain's CDR3 is CASSLEAGLNTGELFF. The CDR3, as DNA: TGTGCCAGCAGCTTAGAGGCGGGCCTGAACACCGGGGAGTTGTTTTTT.

This chain uses TRBV7-3 with TRBJ2-7; 7 bases align to TRBD1. The CDR3 has 15 amino acids. Germline CDR1 reads SGHTA; CDR2 reads FQGTGA. The trim removed 6 bases at V and 6 bases at J, leaving 14 bases unmatched. The CDR3 sequence is CASSSGQDLRSEQYF. In nucleotides, the CDR3 is TGTGCCAGCAGTTCCGGACAGGACCTCCGTTCCGAGCAGTACTTC.

The J gene is TRBJ2-1, the V gene TRBV10-3, with D possibly being TRBD1 or TRBD2 (5 bases each). Germline V CDR1 and CDR2: ENHRY, SYGVKD. V was clipped by 2 bases and J by 0 bases, with 11 bases between them. This CDR3 contains 16 residues. CDR3 loop: CAISEHGTSSYNEQFF. DNA of the CDR3: TGTGCCATCAGTGAGCACGGGACCAGCTCCTACAATGAGCAGTTCTTC.

The chain uses TRBV15 and TRBJ2-1, with 9 bases aligning to TRBD2. Germline V gene sequence: CDR1 LNHNV, CDR2 YYDKDF (reference sequence). This CDR3 contains 21 residues. V trimming: 0 bases; J trimming: 0 bases; junction bases outside the gene matches: 15. DNA for the CDR3: TGTGCCACCAGCAGAGATCTCTGGGCTAGCGGGGACCAGAGCTCCTACAATGAGCAGTTCTTC. Its translation is CATSRDLWASGDQSSYNEQFF.

This chain connects TRBV7-9 to TRBJ2-7; D unclear. Germline-derived CDR1 and CDR2 are SEHNR and FQNEAQ (reference sequence). Trimming pared 5 bases from V and 0 bases from J, leaving 8 bases between. The CDR3 has 13 amino acids. The DNA of the CDR3 is TGTGCCAGCAGCAACAGTCGCTCCTACGAGCAGTACTTC. It translates to CASSNSRSYEQYF.

The rearrangement joins TRBV7-8 to TRBJ2-2; 9 nucleotides line up with TRBD1. V shed 11 bases, J shed 7 bases, and the junction held 8 bases outside the gene matches. The CDR3 totals 13 residues. Germline loops: CDR1 SGHVS, CDR2 FQNEAQ. The CDR3 nucleotides are TGTGCCTCTCCGGGACAGGGTCACGGGGAGCTGTTTTTT. It encodes CASPGQGHGELFF.

This chain uses TRBV12-3 or TRBV12-4 with TRBJ2-7, with D perhaps TRBD1 (6 bases). The CDR3 runs to 11 residues. V shed 6 bases and J shed 7 bases, with 10 bases lying between them. In DNA, the CDR3 is TGTGCCAGCAGGACAGGTTCGGAGCAGTACTTC. Protein sequence: CASRTGSEQYF.

The rearrangement links TRBV9 to TRBJ2-7; TRBD1 might be the D (6 bases). The V and J ends lost 3 bases and 3 bases respectively, with 10 bases between them. The CDR3 length is 13 residues. Germline loops: CDR1 SGDLS, CDR2 YYNGEE. The CDR3, as DNA: TGTGCCAGCAGCGCAGGGACATACTACGAGCAGTACTTC. Protein product: CASSAGTYYEQYF.

This chain joins TRBV20-1 and TRBJ2-3; 11 nucleotides align to TRBD2. CDR1 and CDR2 from the germline V gene are DFQATT and SNEGSKA (reference sequence). Losses at the gene ends were 5 bases for V and 2 bases for J; bases not matched to a gene: 3. This CDR3 region has 14 residues. The CDR3 DNA reads TGCAGTGCTGGACTAGCGGGTTCCACAGATACGCAGTATTTT. This translates into CSAGLAGSTDTQYF.

V is TRBV29-1 and J is TRBJ2-7, with D uncertain. The CDR3 contains 16 residues. Trimming removed 4 bases from V and 3 bases from J, with 22 bases in between. Germline V gene data show CDR1 as SQVTM and CDR2 as ANQGSEA. CDR3 residues: CSVGTASTASLYEQYF. CDR3 sequence (DNA): TGCAGCGTTGGTACAGCGTCGACCGCCTCACTCTACGAGCAGTACTTC.

This clonotype came up many times. V gene TRBV2 combines with J gene TRBJ2-1, with no clear D. This CDR3 comprises 14 residues. Germline-derived CDR1 and CDR2 are SNHLY and FYNNEI. The ends were cut back, 6 bases at V and 0 bases at J, with 9 bases in the middle. CDR3 in amino acids: CASRVLDSYNEQFF. The CDR3 nucleotides read TGTGCCAGCAGGGTACTGGACTCCTACAATGAGCAGTTCTTC.

This clonotype was seen a handful of times. The J gene is TRBJ2-5, the V gene TRBV7-9, with 7 nucleotides matching TRBD2. Germline V gene sequence: CDR1 SEHNR, CDR2 FQNEAQ (reference sequence). The CDR3 contains 15 residues. J was trimmed by 4 bases and V by 5 bases; bases with no gene match: 10. CDR3 coding DNA: TGTGCCAGCAGCCTAAACTCGGGAGGCGGAGAGACCCAGTACTTC. Amino acid sequence: CASSLNSGGGETQYF. The variable domain in full, with the rest retrieved from reference TRBV7-9 and TRBJ2-5, is DTGVSQNPRHKITKRGQNVTFRCDPISEHNRLYWYRQTLGQGPEFLTYFQNEAQLEKSRLLSDRFSAERPKGSFSTLEIQRTEQGDSAMYLCASSLNSGGGETQYFGPGTRLLVL.

This chain connects TRBV2 to TRBJ1-3, with a tentative D call TRBD1 (5 bases). CDR1 and CDR2 from the germline V gene are SNHLY and FYNNEI. The CDR3 is 11 residues long. Trimming took 8 bases from V and 4 from J, leaving 6 bases between them. For the CDR3, the DNA is TGTGCCAGCGGGGGGGGAAACACCATATATTTT. As protein: CASGGGNTIYF. The full variable domain, completed using reference TRBV2 and TRBJ1-3, is EPEVTQTPSHQVTQMGQEVILRCVPISNHLYFYWYRQILGQKVEFLVSFYNNEISEKSEIFDDQFSVERPDGSNFTLKIRSTKLEDSAMYFCASGGGNTIYFGEGSWLTVV.

This clonotype appeared a few times. J is TRBJ1-2 and V is TRBV7-2; no reliable D call. V gave up 0 bases and J gave up 8 bases, with 16 bases separating them. Germline-derived CDR1 and CDR2 are SGHTA and FQGNSA. This CDR3 comprises 15 residues. The CDR3 is CASSLASRREYGYTF. The CDR3 bases are TGTGCCAGCAGCTTAGCTTCCAGGCGCGAATACGGCTACACCTTC.

This clonotype showed up just a few times. The chain employs TRBV20-1 and TRBJ2-7; weak D call: TRBD2 (5 bases). Trimming took off 0 bases at V and 6 bases at J, with 15 bases between the two ends. This CDR3 comprises 14 residues. Germline CDR1 reads DFQATT; CDR2 reads SNEGSKA (reference sequence). The CDR3 protein is CSARDFLALGEQYF. In DNA, the CDR3 is TGCAGTGCTAGAGACTTCCTAGCCTTAGGCGAGCAGTACTTC.

The J gene is TRBJ1-1, the V gene TRBV29-1; 9 bases match TRBD1. The CDR3 extends over 12 amino acids. The germline V gene encodes CDR1 SQVTM and CDR2 ANQGSEA. The V and J ends lost 6 bases and 6 bases, in that order; junction bases with no gene match: 5. The CDR3 protein is CSVDRGGSEAFF. CDR3 bases: TGCAGCGTGGACAGGGGTGGCTCTGAAGCTTTCTTT.